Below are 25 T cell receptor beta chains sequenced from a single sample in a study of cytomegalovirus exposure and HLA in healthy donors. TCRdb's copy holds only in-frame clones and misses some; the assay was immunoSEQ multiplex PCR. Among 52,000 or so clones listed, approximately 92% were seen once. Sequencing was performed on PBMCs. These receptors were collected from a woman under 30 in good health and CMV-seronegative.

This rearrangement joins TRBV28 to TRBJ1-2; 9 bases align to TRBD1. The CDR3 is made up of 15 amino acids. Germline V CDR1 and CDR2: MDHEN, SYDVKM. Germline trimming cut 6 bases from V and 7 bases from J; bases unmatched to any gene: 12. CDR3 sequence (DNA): TGTGCCAGCAGGGGGGACAGGGTGCTTACACGTGGCTACACCTTC. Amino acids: CASRGDRVLTRGYTF.

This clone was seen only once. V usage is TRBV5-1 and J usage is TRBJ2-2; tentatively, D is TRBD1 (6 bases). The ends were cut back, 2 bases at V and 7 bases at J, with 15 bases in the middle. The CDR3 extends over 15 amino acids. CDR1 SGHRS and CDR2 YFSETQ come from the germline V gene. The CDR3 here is CASSFVSGVDGELFF. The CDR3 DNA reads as TGCGCCAGCAGCTTTGTATCAGGGGTTGACGGGGAGCTGTTTTTT.

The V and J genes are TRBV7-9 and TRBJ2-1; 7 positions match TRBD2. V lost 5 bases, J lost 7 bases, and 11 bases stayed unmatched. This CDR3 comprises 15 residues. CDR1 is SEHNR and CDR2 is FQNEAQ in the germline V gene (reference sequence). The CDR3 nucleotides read TGTGCCAGCAGCCTGCTCGCGGGAGCACAGAATGAGCAGTTCTTC. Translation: CASSLLAGAQNEQFF.

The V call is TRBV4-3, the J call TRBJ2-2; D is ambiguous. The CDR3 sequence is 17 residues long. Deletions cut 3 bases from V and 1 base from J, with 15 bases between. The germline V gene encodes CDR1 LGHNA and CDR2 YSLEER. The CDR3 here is CASSHYGSSGNTGELFF. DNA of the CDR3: TGCGCCAGCAGCCACTACGGTTCTTCCGGGAACACCGGGGAGCTGTTTTTT.

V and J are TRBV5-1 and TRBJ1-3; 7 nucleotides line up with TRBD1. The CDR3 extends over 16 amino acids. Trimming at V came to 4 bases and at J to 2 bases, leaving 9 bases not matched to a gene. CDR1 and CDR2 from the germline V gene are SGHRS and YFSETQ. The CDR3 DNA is TGCGCCAGCAGCAGAAGAGAGGGGGCGGCTGGAAACACCATATATTTT. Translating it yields CASSRREGAAGNTIYF.

CDR3 residues: CASSQGTGASNQPQHF. DNA for the CDR3: TGCGCCAGCAGCCAAGGGACAGGGGCAAGCAATCAGCCCCAGCATTTT. V usage is TRBV4-3 and J usage is TRBJ1-5, with 9 positions matching TRBD1. CDR1 and CDR2 from the germline V gene are LGHNA and YSLEER. The CDR3 extends over 16 amino acids. Losses at the gene ends were 1 base for V and 1 base for J; bases not matched to a gene: 2.

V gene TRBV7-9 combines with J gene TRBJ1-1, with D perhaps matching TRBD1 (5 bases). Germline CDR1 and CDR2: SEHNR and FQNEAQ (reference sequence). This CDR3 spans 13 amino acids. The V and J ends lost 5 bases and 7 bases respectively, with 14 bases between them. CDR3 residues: CASSDSLRLEAFF. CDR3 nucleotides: TGTGCCAGCAGCGACAGCCTAAGGCTTGAAGCTTTCTTT.

The CDR3 region has the DNA TGTGCCAGCAGCCAAGAGGGTAGCGGGAGGTTAAATGAGCAGTTCTTC. It yields the protein CASSQEGSGRLNEQFF. This chain uses TRBV4-2 with TRBJ2-1; 10 nucleotides line up with TRBD2. The V and J ends lost 0 bases and 7 bases, in that order; junction bases with no gene match: 6. Germline lookup yields CDR1 LGHNA and CDR2 YNFKEQ. The CDR3 runs 16 residues.

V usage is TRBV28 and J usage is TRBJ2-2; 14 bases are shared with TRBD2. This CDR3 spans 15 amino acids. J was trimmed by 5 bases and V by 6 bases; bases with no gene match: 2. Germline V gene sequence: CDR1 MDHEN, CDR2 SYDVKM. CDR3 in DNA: TGTGCCAGCAGGACTAGCGGGAGGGGGACCGGGGAGCTGTTTTTT. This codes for CASRTSGRGTGELFF.

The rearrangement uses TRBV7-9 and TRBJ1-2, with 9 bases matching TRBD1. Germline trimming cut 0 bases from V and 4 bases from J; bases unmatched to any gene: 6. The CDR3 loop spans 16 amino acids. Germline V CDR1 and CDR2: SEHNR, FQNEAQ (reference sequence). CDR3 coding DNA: TGTGCCAGCAGCTTAGCCGGGACAGGGATTTTCTATGGCTACACCTTC. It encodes CASSLAGTGIFYGYTF.

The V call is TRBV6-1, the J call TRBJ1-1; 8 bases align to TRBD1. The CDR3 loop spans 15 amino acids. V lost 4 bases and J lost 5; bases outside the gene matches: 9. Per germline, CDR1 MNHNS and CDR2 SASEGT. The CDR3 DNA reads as TGTGCCAGCAGTGGTTTACAGGGGGAAAGAACTGAAGCTTTCTTT. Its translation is CASSGLQGERTEAFF.

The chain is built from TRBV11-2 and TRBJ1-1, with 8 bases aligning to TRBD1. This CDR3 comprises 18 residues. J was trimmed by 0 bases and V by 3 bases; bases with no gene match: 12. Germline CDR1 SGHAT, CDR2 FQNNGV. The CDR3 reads CASSLTFRQGALNTEAFF. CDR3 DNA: TGTGCCAGCAGCTTGACGTTTCGGCAGGGGGCCCTGAACACTGAAGCTTTCTTT.

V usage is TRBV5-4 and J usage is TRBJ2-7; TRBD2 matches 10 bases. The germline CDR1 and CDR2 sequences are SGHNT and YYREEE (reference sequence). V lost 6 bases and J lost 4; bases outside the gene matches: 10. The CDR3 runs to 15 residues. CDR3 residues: CASKLAGGVQYEQYF. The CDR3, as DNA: TGTGCCAGCAAGTTAGCGGGGGGCGTTCAATACGAGCAGTACTTC.

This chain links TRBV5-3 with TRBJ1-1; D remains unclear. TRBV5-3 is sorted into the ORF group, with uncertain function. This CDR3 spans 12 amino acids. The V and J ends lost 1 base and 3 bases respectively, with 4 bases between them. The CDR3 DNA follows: TGTGCCAGAAGCTTGTTAGACACTGAAGCTTTCTTT. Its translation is CARSLLDTEAFF.

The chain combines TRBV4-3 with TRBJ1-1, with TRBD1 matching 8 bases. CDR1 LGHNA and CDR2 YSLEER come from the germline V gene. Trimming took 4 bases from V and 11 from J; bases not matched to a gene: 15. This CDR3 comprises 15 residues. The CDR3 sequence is CASSPGQGGISRAFF. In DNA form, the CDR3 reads TGCGCCAGCAGCCCCGGACAGGGAGGGATAAGTCGTGCTTTCTTT.

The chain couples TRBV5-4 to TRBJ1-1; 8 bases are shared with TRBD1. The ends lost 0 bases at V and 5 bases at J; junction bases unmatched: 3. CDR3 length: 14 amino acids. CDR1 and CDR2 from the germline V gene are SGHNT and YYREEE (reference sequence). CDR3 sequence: CASSLGTGRTEAFF. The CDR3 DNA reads TGTGCCAGCAGCTTGGGGACAGGGAGAACTGAAGCTTTCTTT.

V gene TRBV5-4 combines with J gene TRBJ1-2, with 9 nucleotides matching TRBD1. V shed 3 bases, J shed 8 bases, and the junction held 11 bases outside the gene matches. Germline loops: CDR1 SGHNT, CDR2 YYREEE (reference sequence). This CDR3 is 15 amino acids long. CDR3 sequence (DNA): TGTGCCAGCAGCTCGCCGGGACAGGGCCTAGGGGGCTACACCTTC. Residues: CASSSPGQGLGGYTF.

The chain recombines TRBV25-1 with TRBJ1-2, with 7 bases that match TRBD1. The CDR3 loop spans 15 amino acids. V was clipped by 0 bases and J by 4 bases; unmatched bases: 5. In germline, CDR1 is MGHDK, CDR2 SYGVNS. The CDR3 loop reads CASSEYEGAPYGYTF. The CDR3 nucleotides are TGTGCCAGCAGTGAATATGAGGGGGCGCCCTATGGCTACACCTTC.

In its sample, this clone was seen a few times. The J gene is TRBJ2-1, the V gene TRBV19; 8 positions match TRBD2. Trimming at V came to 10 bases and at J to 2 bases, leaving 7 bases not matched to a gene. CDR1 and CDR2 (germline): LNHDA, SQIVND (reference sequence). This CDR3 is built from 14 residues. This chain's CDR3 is CATFGGAAYNEQFF. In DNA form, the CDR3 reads TGTGCCACCTTCGGGGGGGCGGCCTACAATGAGCAGTTCTTC. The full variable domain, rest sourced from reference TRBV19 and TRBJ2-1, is DGGITQSPKYLFRKEGQNVTLSCEQNLNHDAMYWYRQDPGQGLRLIYYSQIVNDFQKGDIAEGYSVSREKKESFPLTVTSAQKNPTAFYLCATFGGAAYNEQFFGPGTRLTVL.

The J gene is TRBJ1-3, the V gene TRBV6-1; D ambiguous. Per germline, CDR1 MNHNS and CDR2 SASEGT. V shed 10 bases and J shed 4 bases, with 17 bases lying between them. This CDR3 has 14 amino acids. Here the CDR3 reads CANADANLGNTIYF. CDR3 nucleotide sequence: TGTGCCAACGCTGATGCGAATTTGGGAAACACCATATATTTT.

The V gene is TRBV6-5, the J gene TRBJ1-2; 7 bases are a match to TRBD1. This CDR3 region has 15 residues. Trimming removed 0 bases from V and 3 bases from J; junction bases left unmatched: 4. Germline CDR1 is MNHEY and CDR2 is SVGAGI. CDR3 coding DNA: TGTGCCAGCAGTTACTCTTACAGGGGCGACTATGGCTACACCTTC. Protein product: CASSYSYRGDYGYTF.

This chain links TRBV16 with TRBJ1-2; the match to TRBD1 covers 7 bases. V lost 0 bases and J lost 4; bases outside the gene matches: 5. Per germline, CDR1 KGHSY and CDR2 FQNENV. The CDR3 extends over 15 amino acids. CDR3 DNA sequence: TGTGCCAGCAGCCAATCGAAGGGGGCGAGCTATGGCTACACCTTC. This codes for CASSQSKGASYGYTF.

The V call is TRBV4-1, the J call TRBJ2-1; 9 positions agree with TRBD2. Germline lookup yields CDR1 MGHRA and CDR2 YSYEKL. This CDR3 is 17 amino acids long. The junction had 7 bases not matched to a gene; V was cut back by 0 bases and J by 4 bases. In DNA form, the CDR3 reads TGCGCCAGCAGCCAAGATCTCCTAGCGGGAATTTACAATGAGCAGTTCTTC. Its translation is CASSQDLLAGIYNEQFF.

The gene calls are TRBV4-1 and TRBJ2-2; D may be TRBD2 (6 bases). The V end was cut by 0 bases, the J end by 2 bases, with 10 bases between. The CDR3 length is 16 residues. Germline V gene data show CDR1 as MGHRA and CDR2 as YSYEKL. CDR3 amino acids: CASSQEGTRNTGELFF. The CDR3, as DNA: TGCGCCAGCAGCCAAGAAGGGACTCGTAACACCGGGGAGCTGTTTTTT.

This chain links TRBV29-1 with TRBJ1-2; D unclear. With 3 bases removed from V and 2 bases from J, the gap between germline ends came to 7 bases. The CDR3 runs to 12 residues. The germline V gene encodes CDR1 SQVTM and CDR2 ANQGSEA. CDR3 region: CSVERGNYGYTF. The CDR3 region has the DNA TGCAGCGTTGAGCGAGGGAACTATGGCTACACCTTC.